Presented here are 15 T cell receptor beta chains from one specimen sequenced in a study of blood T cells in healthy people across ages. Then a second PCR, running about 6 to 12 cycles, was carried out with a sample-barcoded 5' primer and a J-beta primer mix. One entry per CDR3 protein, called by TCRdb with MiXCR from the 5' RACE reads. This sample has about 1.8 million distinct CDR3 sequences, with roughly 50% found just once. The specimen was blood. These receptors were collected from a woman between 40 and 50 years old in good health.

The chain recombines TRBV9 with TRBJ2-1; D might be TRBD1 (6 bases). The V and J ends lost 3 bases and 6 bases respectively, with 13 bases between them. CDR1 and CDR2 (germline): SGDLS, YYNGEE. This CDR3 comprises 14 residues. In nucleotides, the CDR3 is TGTGCCAGCAGCGCGCCCCAGGGGTTCAATGAGCAGTTCTTC. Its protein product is CASSAPQGFNEQFF.

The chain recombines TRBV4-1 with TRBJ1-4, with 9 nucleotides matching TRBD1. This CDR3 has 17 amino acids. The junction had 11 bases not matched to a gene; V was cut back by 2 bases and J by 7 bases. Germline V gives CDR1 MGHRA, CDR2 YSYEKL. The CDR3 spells CASSQTRPGQGGEKLFF. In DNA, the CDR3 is TGCGCCAGCAGCCAAACGAGACCGGGACAGGGTGGTGAAAAACTGTTTTTT.

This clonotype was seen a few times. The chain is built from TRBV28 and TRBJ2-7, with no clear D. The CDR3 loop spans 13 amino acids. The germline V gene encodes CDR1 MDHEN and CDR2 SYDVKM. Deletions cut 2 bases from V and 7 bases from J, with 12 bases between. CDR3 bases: TGTGCCAGCAGTTTACCCCCTACTGGGGAGCAGTACTTC. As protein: CASSLPPTGEQYF.

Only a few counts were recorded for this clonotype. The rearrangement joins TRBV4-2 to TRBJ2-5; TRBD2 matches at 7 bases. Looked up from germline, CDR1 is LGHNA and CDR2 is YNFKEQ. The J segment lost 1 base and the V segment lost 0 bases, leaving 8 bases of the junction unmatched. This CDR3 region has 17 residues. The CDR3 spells CASSQDHVSGLQETQYF. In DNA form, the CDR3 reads TGTGCCAGCAGCCAAGATCATGTTAGCGGGCTCCAAGAGACCCAGTACTTC.

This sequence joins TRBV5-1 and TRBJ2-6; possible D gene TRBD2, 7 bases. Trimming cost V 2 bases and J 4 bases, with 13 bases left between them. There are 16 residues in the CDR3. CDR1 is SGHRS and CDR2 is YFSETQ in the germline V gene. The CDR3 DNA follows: TGCGCCAGCAGCTTCATCGGGGGGCAAGGGGCCAACGTCCTGACTTTC. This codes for CASSFIGGQGANVLTF. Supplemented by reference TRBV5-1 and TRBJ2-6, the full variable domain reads KAGVTQTPRYLIKTRGQQVTLSCSPISGHRSVSWYQQTPGQGLQFLFEYFSETQRNKGNFPGRFSGRQFSNSRSEMNVSTLELGDSALYLCASSFIGGQGANVLTFGAGSRLTVL.

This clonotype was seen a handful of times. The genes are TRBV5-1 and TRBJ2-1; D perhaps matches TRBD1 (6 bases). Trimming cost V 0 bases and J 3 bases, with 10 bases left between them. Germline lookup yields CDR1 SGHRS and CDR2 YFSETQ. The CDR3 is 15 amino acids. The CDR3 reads CASSLDPDSYNEQFF. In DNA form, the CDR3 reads TGCGCCAGCAGCTTGGACCCGGACAGCTACAATGAGCAGTTCTTC.

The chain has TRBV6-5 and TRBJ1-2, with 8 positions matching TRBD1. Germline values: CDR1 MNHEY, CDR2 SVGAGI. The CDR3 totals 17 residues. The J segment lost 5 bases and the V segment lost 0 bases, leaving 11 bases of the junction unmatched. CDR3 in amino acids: CASSYSRTGTGDYGYTF. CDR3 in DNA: TGTGCCAGCAGTTACTCGAGGACCGGGACAGGTGATTATGGCTACACCTTC.

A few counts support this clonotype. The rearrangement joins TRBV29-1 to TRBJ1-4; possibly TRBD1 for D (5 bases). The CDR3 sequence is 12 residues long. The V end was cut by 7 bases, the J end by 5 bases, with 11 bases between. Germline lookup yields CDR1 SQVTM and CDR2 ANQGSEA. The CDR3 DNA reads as TGCAGCGGCGGGGCTCACAATGAAAAACTGTTTTTT. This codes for CSGGAHNEKLFF.

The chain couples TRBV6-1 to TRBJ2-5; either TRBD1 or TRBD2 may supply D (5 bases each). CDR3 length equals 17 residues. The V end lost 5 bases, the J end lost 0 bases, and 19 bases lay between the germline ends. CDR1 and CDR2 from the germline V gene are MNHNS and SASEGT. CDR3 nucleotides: TGTGCCAGCAGTCCGGGGAGAATGGGACGGGACCAAGAGACCCAGTACTTC. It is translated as CASSPGRMGRDQETQYF.

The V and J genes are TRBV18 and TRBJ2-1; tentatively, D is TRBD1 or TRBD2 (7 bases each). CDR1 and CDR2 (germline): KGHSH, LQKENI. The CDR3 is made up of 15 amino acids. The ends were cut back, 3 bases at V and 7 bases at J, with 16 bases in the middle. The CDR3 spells CASSPQGGPWNEQFF. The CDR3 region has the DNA TGTGCCAGCTCACCCCAGGGGGGGCCATGGAATGAGCAGTTCTTC.

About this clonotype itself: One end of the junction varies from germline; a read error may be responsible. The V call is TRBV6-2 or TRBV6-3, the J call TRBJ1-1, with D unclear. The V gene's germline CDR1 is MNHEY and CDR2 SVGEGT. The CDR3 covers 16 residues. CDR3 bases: TGTGCCAGCACCGATTTTCCCCCTCTAATGAACACTGAGGCTTTCTTT. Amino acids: CASTDFPPLMNTEAFF.

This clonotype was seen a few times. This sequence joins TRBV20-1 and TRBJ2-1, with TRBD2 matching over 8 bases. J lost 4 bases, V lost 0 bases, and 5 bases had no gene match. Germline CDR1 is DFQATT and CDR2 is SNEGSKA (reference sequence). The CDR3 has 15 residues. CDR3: CSARDLRGGYNEQFF. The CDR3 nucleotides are TGCAGTGCTAGAGATCTACGGGGGGGATACAATGAGCAGTTCTTC.

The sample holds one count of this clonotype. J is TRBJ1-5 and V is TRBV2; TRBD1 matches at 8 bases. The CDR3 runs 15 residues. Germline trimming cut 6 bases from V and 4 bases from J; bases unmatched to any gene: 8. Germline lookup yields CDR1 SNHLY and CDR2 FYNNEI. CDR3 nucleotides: TGTGCCAGCAGGGGGACAGGAAGAGAAAATCAGCCCCAGCATTTT. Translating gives CASRGTGRENQPQHF.

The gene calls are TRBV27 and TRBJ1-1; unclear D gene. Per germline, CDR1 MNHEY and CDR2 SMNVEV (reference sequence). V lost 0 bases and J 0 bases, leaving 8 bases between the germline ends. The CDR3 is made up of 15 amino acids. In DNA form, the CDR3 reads TGTGCCAGCAGTTTATCAACAGCAATGAACACTGAAGCTTTCTTT. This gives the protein CASSLSTAMNTEAFF.

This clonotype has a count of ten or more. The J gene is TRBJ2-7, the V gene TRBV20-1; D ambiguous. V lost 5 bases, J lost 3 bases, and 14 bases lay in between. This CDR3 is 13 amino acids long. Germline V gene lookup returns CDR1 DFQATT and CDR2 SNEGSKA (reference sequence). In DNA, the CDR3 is TGCAGTGCTTTCCCCCGCCCTGGCTACGAGCAGTACTTC. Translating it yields CSAFPRPGYEQYF.